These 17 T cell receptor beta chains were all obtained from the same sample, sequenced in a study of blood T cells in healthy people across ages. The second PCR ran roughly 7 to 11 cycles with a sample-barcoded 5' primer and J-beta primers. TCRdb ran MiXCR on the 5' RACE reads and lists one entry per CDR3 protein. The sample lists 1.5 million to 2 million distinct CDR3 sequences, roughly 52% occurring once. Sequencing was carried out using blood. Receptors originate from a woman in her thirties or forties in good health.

CDR3 loop: CASSSSGFSYNEQFF. Here the CDR3 DNA reads TGTGCCAGCAGTTCTAGCGGGTTCTCCTACAATGAGCAGTTCTTC. The gene calls are TRBV28 and TRBJ2-1; 8 nucleotides align to TRBD2. The CDR3 length is 15 residues. J was trimmed by 0 bases and V by 4 bases; bases with no gene match: 2. In germline, CDR1 is MDHEN, CDR2 SYDVKM.

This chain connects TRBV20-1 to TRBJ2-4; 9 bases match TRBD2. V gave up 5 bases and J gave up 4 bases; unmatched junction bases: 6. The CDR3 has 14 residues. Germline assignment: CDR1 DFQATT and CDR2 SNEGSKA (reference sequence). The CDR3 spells CSAPIAGEKNIQYF. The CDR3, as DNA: TGCAGTGCTCCTATAGCGGGGGAGAAAAACATTCAGTACTTC.

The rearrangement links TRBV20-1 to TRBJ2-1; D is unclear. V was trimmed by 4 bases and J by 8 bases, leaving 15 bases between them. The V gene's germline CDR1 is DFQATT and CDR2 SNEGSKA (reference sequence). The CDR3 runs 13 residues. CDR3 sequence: CSANGDSYDEQFF. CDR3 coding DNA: TGCAGTGCTAATGGGGATTCATACGATGAGCAGTTCTTC.

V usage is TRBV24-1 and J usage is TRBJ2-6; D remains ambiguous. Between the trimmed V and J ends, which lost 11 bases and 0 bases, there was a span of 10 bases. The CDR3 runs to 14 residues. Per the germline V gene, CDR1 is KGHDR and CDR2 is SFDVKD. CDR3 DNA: TGTGCCATCTCCTCAGGCTCTGGGGCCAACGTCCTGACTTTC. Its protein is CAISSGSGANVLTF.

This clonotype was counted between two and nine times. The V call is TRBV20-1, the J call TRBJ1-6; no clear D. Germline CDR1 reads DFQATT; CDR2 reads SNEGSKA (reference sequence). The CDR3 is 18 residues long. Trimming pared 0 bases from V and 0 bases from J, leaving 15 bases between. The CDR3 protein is CSARDLSAGSSYNSPLHF. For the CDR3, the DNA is TGCAGTGCTAGAGATCTTTCGGCGGGGAGCTCCTATAATTCACCCCTCCACTTT.

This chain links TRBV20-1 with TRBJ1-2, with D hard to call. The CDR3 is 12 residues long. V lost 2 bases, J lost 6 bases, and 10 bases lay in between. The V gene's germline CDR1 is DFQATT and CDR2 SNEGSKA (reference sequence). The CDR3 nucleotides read TGCAGTGCTAGAAACCGGCAGGATGGCTACACCTTC. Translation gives CSARNRQDGYTF.

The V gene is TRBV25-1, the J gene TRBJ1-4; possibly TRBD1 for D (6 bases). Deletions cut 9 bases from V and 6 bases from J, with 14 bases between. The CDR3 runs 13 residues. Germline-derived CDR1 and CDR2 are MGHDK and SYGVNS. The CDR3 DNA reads TGTGCCAGTACGGACAGAATGGATGAAAAACTGTTTTTT. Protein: CASTDRMDEKLFF.

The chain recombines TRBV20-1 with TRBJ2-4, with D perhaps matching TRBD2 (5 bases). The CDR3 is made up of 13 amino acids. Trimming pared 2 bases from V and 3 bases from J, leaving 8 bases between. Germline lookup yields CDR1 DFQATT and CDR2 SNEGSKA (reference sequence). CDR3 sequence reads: CSARSGVKNIQYF. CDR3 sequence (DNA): TGCAGTGCTAGATCCGGGGTCAAAAACATTCAGTACTTC.

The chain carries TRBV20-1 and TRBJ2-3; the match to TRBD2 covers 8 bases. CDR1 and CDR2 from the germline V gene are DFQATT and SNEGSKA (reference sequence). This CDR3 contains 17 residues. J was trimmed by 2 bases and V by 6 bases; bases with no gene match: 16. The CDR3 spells CSAERELAGATTDTQYF. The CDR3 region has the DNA TGCAGTGCCGAGCGGGAGTTGGCGGGGGCTACCACAGATACGCAGTATTTT.

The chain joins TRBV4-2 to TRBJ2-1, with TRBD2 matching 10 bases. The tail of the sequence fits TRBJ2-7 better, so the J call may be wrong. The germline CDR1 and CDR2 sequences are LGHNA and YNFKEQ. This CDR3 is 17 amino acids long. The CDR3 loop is CASSQEGASGGLYEQYF. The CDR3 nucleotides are TGTGCCAGCAGCCAAGAAGGGGCTAGCGGGGGCTTGTATGAGCAGTACTTC.

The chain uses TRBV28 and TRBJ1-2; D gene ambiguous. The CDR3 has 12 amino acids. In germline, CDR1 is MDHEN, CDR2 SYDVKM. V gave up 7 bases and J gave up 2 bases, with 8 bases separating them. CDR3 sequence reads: CASTSENYGYTF. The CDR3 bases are TGTGCCAGCACGTCCGAAAACTATGGCTACACCTTC.

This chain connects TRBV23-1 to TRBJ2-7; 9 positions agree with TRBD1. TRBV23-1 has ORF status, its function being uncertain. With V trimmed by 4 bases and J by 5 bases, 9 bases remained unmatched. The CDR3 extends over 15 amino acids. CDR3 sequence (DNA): TGCGCCAGCAGTCTTATAAGGGACAGGGCCCACGAGCAGTACTTC. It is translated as CASSLIRDRAHEQYF.

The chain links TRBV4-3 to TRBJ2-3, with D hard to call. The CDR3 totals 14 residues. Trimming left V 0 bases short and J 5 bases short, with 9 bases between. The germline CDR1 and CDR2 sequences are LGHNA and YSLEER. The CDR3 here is CASSQDVPGDTQYF. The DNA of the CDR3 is TGCGCCAGCAGCCAAGATGTCCCCGGAGATACGCAGTATTTT.

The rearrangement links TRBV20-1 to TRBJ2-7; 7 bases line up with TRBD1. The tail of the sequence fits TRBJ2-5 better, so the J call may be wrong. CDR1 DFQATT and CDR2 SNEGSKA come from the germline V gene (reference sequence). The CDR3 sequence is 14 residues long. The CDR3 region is CSAAKQGKGETQYF. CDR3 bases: TGCAGTGCCGCAAAACAGGGGAAGGGGGAGACCCAGTACTTC.

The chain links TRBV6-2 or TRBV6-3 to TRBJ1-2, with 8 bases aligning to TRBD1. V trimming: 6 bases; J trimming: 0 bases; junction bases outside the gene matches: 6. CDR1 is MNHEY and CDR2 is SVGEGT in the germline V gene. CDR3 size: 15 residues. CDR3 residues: CASRTGTGANYGYTF. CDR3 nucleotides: TGTGCCAGCAGAACCGGGACAGGAGCTAACTATGGCTACACCTTC.

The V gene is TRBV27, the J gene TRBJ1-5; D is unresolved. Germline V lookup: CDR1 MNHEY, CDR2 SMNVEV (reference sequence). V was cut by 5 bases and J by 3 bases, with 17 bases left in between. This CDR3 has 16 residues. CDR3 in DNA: TGTGCCAGCAGTCCATCCCACGGGCATTTCAATCAGCCCCAGCATTTT. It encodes CASSPSHGHFNQPQHF.

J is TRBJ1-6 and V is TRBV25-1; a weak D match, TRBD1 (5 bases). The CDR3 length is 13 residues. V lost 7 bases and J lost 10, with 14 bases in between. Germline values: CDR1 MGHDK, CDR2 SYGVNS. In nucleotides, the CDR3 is TGTGCCAGCAAGTGGGACCATGAATCACCCCTCCACTTT. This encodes CASKWDHESPLHF.